A single sample is the source of the 13 T cell receptor beta chains below, sequenced in a study of cytomegalovirus exposure and HLA in healthy donors (dated by TCRdb to the late 2010s). Preparation of the library involved the immunoSEQ multiplex PCR assay. For the multiplex PCR, a mixture combining 60 forward primers for TCR Vbeta segments and 13 reverse primers for TCR Jbeta segments was used. TCRdb carries this immuneACCESS record with in-frame sequences only. Its versions omit some clonotypes, under half of them owing to an unresolved V gene in the studies checked, with the rest unexplained. This sample has 150,000 to 200,000 clones in its table, and approximately 80% of those were observed once. 12% to 15% of the sample goes to the ten largest clones. The sequencing input was PBMCs. All receptors derive from a woman aged 25 to 39 in good health and CMV-seropositive.

The chain has TRBV5-1 and TRBJ2-1; 12 positions match TRBD2. The CDR3 has 16 amino acids. From germline, CDR1 is SGHRS and CDR2 YFSETQ. V was pared by 0 bases and J by 5 bases, with 3 bases of the junction left unmatched. This CDR3 reads CASSLGPSGGDNEQFF. In DNA, the CDR3 is TGCGCCAGCAGCTTGGGGCCTAGCGGGGGGGACAATGAGCAGTTCTTC.

This clone came up once. The chain employs TRBV7-9 and TRBJ2-2; D may be TRBD1 (6 bases). Germline V gene lookup returns CDR1 SEHNR and CDR2 FQNEAQ (reference sequence). The V end was cut by 5 bases, the J end by 6 bases, with 10 bases between. The CDR3 length is 13 residues. The CDR3 is CASSLTGPGELFF. CDR3 nucleotide sequence: TGTGCCAGCAGCCTGACAGGACCCGGGGAGCTGTTTTTT.

The chain has TRBV11-2 and TRBJ2-7; 9 bases match TRBD1. CDR1 is SGHAT, CDR2 FQNNGV, per germline. The CDR3 is 13 amino acids. The V segment lost 4 bases and the J segment 6 bases; nucleotides outside the gene matches: 4. The CDR3 spells CASSWDRVIEQYF. CDR3 in DNA: TGTGCCAGCAGCTGGGACAGGGTAATCGAGCAGTACTTC.

A few counts support this clone. This chain links TRBV19 with TRBJ1-2; no firm D call. Germline CDR1 LNHDA, CDR2 SQIVND (reference sequence). The CDR3 runs to 13 residues. Trimming took 2 bases from V and 8 from J, leaving 12 bases between them. The DNA of the CDR3 is TGTGCCAGTAGTATAAGGCATGGCGGCGGCTACACCTTC. Protein product: CASSIRHGGGYTF.

The rearrangement uses TRBV5-1 and TRBJ1-1, with 7 bases that match TRBD1. V lost 3 bases to trimming and J lost 2 bases; unmatched junction nucleotides: 7. This CDR3 has 15 residues. Germline V gene lookup returns CDR1 SGHRS and CDR2 YFSETQ. The CDR3 DNA is TGCGCCAGCAGCTCCCGGGACAGCATAAACACTGAAGCTTTCTTT. Its protein product is CASSSRDSINTEAFF.

This clone was seen once. The rearrangement uses TRBV28 and TRBJ1-3; 8 nucleotides match TRBD1. The CDR3 is 15 amino acids. Trimming removed 5 bases from V and 4 bases from J; junction bases left unmatched: 7. The V gene's germline CDR1 is MDHEN and CDR2 SYDVKM. The CDR3 nucleotides are TGTGCCAGCAGTGTCTATGGGACAGGAGGAAACACCATATATTTT. This codes for CASSVYGTGGNTIYF. The whole variable domain, filled in from reference TRBV28 and TRBJ1-3, reads DVKVTQSSRYLVKRTGEKVFLECVQDMDHENMFWYRQDPGLGLRLIYFSYDVKMKEKGDIPEGYSVSREKKERFSLILESASTNQTSMYLCASSVYGTGGNTIYFGEGSWLTVV.

The table lists this clone with a count of one. The chain combines TRBV29-1 with TRBJ1-2, with D possibly being TRBD1 (6 bases). V was trimmed by 6 bases and J by 4 bases, leaving 12 bases between them. Germline loops: CDR1 SQVTM, CDR2 ANQGSEA. The CDR3 loop spans 12 amino acids. CDR3 sequence (DNA): TGCAGCGTCCGGGACAACAGCTATGGCTACACCTTC. The encoded protein is CSVRDNSYGYTF.

V gene TRBV27 combines with J gene TRBJ2-7, with D possibly TRBD1 on 6 matching bases. This CDR3 has 13 residues. The V gene's germline CDR1 is MNHEY and CDR2 SMNVEV (reference sequence). Deletions cut 6 bases from V and 3 bases from J, with 12 bases between. CDR3 region: CASSPDRSYEQYF. In DNA, the CDR3 is TGTGCCAGCAGCCCGGACAGAAGCTACGAGCAGTACTTC.

The chain has TRBV5-1 and TRBJ2-2; weak D call: TRBD2 (7 bases). Germline CDR1 reads SGHRS; CDR2 reads YFSETQ. The CDR3 is 19 amino acids. V lost 4 bases, J lost 6 bases, and 28 bases lay in between. CDR3: CASSRPSISGTRSPGELFF. The CDR3 bases are TGCGCCAGCAGCCGCCCATCAATAAGCGGGACACGGTCCCCCGGGGAGCTGTTTTTT.

V and J are TRBV5-4 and TRBJ2-5; the match to TRBD2 covers 10 bases. The J call may be wrong; the DNA end is better matched by TRBJ2-7. The CDR3 is 18 residues long. Germline CDR1 reads SGHNT; CDR2 reads YYREEE (reference sequence). As DNA, the CDR3 is TGTGCCAGCAGCTCTAGGACTAGCGGAGGCCCCGCCTCCTACGAGCAGTACTTC. Encoded protein: CASSSRTSGGPASYEQYF.

This clone was counted a few times. This sequence joins TRBV5-5 and TRBJ1-3; D possibly corresponds to TRBD1 (6 bases). Germline CDR1 and CDR2: SGHKS and YYEKEE (reference sequence). This CDR3 has 15 amino acids. V gave up 8 bases and J gave up 2 bases, with 17 bases separating them. The CDR3 reads CARCDGGGAGNTIYF. The DNA for the CDR3 is TGTGCCAGGTGCGACGGGGGGGGCGCTGGAAACACCATATATTTT.

The gene calls are TRBV6-4 and TRBJ2-1, with 8 bases fitting TRBD2. The CDR3 length is 17 residues. V shed 5 bases, J shed 7 bases, and the junction held 16 bases outside the gene matches. From germline, CDR1 is MRHNA and CDR2 SNTAGT. The CDR3 region is CASSPEGSSGSVNEQFF. As DNA, the CDR3 is TGTGCCAGCAGTCCAGAGGGGTCGAGCGGGAGTGTTAATGAGCAGTTCTTC.

The CDR3: CASSSAGVMNTQYF. In DNA form, the CDR3 reads TGTGCCAGCAGCTCAGCGGGAGTGATGAATACGCAGTATTTT. This chain connects TRBV7-2 to TRBJ2-3, with 8 bases identical to TRBD2. CDR1 and CDR2 from the germline V gene are SGHTA and FQGNSA. J gave up 7 bases and V 4 bases, and 7 bases lay outside the gene matches. CDR3 size: 14 residues.